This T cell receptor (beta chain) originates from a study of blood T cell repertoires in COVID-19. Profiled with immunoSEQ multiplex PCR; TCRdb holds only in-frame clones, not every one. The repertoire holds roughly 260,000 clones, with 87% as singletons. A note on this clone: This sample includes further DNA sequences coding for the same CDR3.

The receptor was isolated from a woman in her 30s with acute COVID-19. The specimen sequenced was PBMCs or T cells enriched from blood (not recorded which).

CDR3 in amino acids: CASSLDRGNQPQHF. The CDR3 bases are TGTGCCAGCAGCCTAGATCGAGGCAATCAGCCCCAGCATTTT. The rearrangement links TRBV7-2 to TRBJ1-5; D unclear. Germline CDR1 reads SGHTA; CDR2 reads FQGNSA. CDR3 length equals 14 residues. V gave up 5 bases and J gave up 2 bases, with 10 bases separating them.